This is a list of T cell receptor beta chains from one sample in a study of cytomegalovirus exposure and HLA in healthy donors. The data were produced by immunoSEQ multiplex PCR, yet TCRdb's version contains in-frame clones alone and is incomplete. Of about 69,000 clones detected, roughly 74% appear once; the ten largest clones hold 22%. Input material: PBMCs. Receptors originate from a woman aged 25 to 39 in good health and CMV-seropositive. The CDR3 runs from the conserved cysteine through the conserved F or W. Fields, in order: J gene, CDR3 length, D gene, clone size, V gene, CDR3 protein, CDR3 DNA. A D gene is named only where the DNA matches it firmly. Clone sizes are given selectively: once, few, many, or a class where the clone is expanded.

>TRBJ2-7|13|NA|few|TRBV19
CASSKGLPYEQYF
TGTGCCAGTAGTAAGGGACTCCCCTACGAGCAGTACTTC
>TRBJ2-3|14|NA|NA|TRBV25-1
CASSELDSGGTQYF
TGTGCCAGCAGTGAATTGGATAGCGGTGGTACGCAGTATTTT
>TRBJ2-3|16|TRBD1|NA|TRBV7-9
CASSLRTGRLADTQYF
TGTGCCAGCAGCTTAAGGACAGGGAGGTTAGCAGATACGCAGTATTTT
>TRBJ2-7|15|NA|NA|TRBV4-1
CASSHSFPDKYEQYF
TGCGCCAGCAGCCACTCCTTCCCGGACAAGTACGAGCAGTACTTC
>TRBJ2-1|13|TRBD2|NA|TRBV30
CAWSVGLAAEQFF
TGTGCCTGGAGTGTAGGACTAGCTGCTGAGCAGTTCTTC
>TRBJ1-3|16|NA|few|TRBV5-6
CASSLRRDYSGNTIYF
TGTGCCAGCAGCCTCAGGCGGGACTACTCTGGAAACACCATATATTTT
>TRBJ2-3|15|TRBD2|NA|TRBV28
CASSLLAGFTDTQYF
TGTGCCAGCAGTTTATTAGCGGGATTTACAGATACGCAGTATTTT
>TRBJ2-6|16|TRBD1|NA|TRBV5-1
CASSLQGAGGANVLTF
TGCGCCAGCAGCTTGCAGGGGGCGGGAGGGGCCAACGTCCTGACTTTC
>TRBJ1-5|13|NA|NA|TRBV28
CASGMQGNQPQHF
TGTGCCAGCGGAATGCAGGGAAATCAGCCCCAGCATTTT
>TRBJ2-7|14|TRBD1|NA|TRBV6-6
CASSSGQSSYEQYF
TGTGCCAGCAGTTCGGGACAGTCCTCCTACGAGCAGTACTTC
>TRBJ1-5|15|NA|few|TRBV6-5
CASSWSRNSNQPQHF
TGTGCCAGCAGTTGGTCGCGGAATAGCAATCAGCCCCAGCATTTT
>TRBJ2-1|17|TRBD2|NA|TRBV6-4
CASSDPPGLGGYNEQFF
TGTGCCAGCAGTGACCCGCCGGGACTAGGGGGATACAATGAGCAGTTCTTC
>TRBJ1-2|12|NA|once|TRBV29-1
CSVEDLRGFYTF
TGCAGCGTTGAAGACCTGAGGGGGTTCTACACCTTC
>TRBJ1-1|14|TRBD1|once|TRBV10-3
CAIRRQGTNTEAFF
TGTGCCATCAGAAGACAGGGGACGAACACTGAAGCTTTCTTT
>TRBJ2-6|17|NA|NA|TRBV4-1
CASSQDRAPSGANVLTF
TGCGCCAGCAGCCAAGACAGGGCCCCCTCTGGGGCCAACGTCCTGACTTTC
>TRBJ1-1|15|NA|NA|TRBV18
CASSRSRGENTEAFF
TGTGCCAGCTCACGAAGTCGGGGGGAGAACACTGAAGCTTTCTTT
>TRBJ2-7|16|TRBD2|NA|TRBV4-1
CASSQDRGLAGEKQYF
TGCGCCAGCAGCCAAGACCGGGGACTAGCGGGAGAAAAGCAGTACTTC
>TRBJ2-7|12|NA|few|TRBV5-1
CASSRTNYEQYF
TGCGCCAGCAGCCGGACTAACTACGAGCAGTACTTC
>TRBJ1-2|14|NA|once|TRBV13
CASSLMGRDYGYTF
TGTGCCAGCAGCTTAATGGGGCGCGATTATGGCTACACCTTC
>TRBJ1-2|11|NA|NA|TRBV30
CASQGKWGYTF
TGTGCCTCGCAGGGCAAATGGGGCTACACCTTC
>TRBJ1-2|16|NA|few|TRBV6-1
CASSEEGSGMGYGYTF
TGTGCCAGCAGTGAAGAAGGATCGGGAATGGGCTATGGCTACACCTTC
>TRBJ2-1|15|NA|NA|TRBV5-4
CASSLEHGRSDEQFF
TGTGCCAGCAGCTTGGAGCACGGGAGAAGCGATGAGCAGTTCTTC
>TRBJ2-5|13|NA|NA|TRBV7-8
CASSPRREETQYF
TGTGCCAGCAGCCCACGCCGGGAGGAGACCCAGTACTTC
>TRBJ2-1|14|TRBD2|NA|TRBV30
CAWASGRSYNEQFF
TGTGCCTGGGCTAGCGGGCGATCCTACAATGAGCAGTTCTTC
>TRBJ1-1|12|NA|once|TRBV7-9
CASALGGTEAFF
TGTGCCAGCGCCCTCGGGGGAACTGAAGCTTTCTTT
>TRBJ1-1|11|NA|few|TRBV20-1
CSARTGREAFF
TGCAGTGCTAGAACTGGGCGTGAAGCTTTCTTT
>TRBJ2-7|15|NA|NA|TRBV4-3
CASSQAQGLSYEQYF
TGCGCCAGCAGCCAAGCTCAGGGTTTGTCATACGAGCAGTACTTC
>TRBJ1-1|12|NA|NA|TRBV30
CAWSYSSGEAFF
TGTGCCTGGAGTTACAGTTCAGGTGAAGCTTTCTTT
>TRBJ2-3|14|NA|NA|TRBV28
CATWGAGVTDTQYF
TGTGCTACCTGGGGGGCGGGAGTCACAGATACGCAGTATTTT
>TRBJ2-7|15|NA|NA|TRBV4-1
CASSQEPGLSREQYF
TGCGCCAGCAGCCAAGAACCAGGGTTGTCTCGGGAGCAGTACTTC